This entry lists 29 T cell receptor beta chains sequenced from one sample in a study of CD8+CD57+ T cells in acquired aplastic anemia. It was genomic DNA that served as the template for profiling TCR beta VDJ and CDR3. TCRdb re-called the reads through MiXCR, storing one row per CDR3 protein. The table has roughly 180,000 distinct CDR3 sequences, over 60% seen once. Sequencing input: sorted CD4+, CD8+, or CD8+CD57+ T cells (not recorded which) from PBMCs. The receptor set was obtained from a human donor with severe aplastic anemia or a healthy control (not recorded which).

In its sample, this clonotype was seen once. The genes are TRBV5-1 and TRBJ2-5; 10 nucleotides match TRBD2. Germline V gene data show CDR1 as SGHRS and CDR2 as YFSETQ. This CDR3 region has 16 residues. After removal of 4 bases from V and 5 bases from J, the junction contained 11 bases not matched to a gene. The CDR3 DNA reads TGCGCCAGCAGCCCCGGGGGGCTAGCGGGGGTTGAGACCCAGTACTTC. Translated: CASSPGGLAGVETQYF.

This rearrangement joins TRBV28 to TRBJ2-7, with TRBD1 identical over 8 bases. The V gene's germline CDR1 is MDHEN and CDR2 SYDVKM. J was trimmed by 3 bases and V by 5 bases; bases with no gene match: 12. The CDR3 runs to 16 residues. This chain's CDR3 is CASSLKTGANLYEQYF. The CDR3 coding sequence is TGTGCCAGCAGTCTCAAGACAGGGGCGAATCTCTACGAGCAGTACTTC.

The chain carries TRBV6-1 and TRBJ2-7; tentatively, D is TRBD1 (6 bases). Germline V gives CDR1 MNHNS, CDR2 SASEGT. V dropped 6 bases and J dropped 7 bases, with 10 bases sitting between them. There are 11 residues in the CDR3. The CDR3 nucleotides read TGTGCCAGCAGACAGGGTTGGGAGCAGTACTTC. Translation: CASRQGWEQYF.

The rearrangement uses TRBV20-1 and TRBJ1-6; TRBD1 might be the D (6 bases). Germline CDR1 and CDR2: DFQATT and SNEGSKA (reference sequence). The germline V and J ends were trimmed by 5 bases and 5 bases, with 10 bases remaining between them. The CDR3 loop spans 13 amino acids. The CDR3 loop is CSAFDRNNSPLHF. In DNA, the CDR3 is TGCAGTGCTTTCGACAGGAATAATTCACCCCTCCACTTT.

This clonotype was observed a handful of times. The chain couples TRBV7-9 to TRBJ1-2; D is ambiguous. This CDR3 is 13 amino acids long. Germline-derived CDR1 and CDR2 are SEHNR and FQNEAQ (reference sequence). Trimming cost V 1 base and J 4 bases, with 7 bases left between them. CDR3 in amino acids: CASSLGQTYGYTF. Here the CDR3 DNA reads TGTGCCAGCAGCTTAGGCCAGACCTATGGCTACACCTTC. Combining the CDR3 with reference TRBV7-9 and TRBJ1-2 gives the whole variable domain DTGVSQNPRHKITKRGQNVTFRCDPISEHNRLYWYRQTLGQGPEFLTYFQNEAQLEKSRLLSDRFSAERPKGSFSTLEIQRTEQGDSAMYLCASSLGQTYGYTFGSGTRLTVV.

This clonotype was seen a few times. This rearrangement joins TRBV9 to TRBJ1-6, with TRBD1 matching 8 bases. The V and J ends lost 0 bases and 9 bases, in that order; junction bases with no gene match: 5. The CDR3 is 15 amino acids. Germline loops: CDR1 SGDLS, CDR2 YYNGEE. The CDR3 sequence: CASSVALDRASPLHF. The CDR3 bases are TGTGCCAGCAGCGTAGCCCTGGACAGGGCTTCACCCCTCCACTTT.

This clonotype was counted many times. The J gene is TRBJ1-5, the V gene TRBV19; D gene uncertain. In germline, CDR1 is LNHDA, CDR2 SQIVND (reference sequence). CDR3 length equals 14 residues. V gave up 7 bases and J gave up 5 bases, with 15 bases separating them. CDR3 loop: CASKVTPGDQPQHF. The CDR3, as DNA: TGTGCCAGTAAGGTAACCCCCGGGGATCAGCCCCAGCATTTT.

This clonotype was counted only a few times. The CDR3 protein is CASSLAGGRDEQYF. As DNA, the CDR3 is TGTGCCAGCAGCTTAGCTGGGGGTCGGGACGAGCAGTACTTC. This sequence joins TRBV7-9 and TRBJ2-7; D may correspond to TRBD1 or TRBD2 (5 bases each). Trimming left V 0 bases short and J 5 bases short, with 11 bases between. CDR1 is SEHNR, CDR2 FQNEAQ, per germline (reference sequence). The length of the CDR3 is 14 residues. Variable domain in full (rest from reference TRBV7-9 and TRBJ2-7): DTGVSQNPRHKITKRGQNVTFRCDPISEHNRLYWYRQTLGQGPEFLTYFQNEAQLEKSRLLSDRFSAERPKGSFSTLEIQRTEQGDSAMYLCASSLAGGRDEQYFGPGTRLTVT.

The CDR3: CASSRTSGSYNEQFF. The CDR3 coding sequence is TGTGCCAGCAGCCGGACTAGCGGCTCCTACAATGAGCAGTTCTTC. V usage is TRBV7-2 and J usage is TRBJ2-1; TRBD2 matches 10 bases. The CDR3 covers 15 residues. The V gene end was trimmed by 5 bases and the J gene end by 0 bases; junction bases not matched to a gene: 1. From germline, CDR1 is SGHTA and CDR2 FQGNSA. Drawing the rest from reference TRBV7-2 and TRBJ2-1, the complete variable domain is GAGVSQSPSNKVTEKGKDVELRCDPISGHTALYWYRQSLGQGLEFLIYFQGNSAPDKSGLPSDRFSAERTGGSVSTLTIQRTQQEDSAVYLCASSRTSGSYNEQFFGPGTRLTVL.

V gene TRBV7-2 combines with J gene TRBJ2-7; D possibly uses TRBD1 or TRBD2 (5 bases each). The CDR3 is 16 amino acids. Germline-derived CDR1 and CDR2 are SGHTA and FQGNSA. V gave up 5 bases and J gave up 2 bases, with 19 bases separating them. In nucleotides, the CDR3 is TGTGCCAGCAGCGACCACCGGGACGGACGAACCTACGAGCAGTACTTC. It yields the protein CASSDHRDGRTYEQYF.

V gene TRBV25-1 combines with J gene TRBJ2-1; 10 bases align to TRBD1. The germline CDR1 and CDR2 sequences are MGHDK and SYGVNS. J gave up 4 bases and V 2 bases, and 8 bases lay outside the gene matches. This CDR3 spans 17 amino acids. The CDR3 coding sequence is TGTGCCAGCAGTGAAGGGATGGGGACAGGGGCATACAATGAGCAGTTCTTC. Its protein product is CASSEGMGTGAYNEQFF.

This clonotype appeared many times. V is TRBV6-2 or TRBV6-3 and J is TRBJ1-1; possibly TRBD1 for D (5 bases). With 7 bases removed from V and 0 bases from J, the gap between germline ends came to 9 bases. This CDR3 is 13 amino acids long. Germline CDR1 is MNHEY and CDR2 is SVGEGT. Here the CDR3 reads CASMGGMNTEAFF. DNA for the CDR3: TGTGCCAGCATGGGGGGGATGAACACTGAAGCTTTCTTT.

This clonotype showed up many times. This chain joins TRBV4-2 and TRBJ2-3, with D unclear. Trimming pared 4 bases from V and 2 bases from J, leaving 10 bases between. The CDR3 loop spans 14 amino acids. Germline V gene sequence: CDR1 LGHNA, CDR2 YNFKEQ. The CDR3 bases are TGTGCCAGCAGCCCCCCGGTCCCCACAGATACGCAGTATTTT. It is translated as CASSPPVPTDTQYF.

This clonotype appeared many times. CDR3 sequence reads: CASSPARGSGTGELFF. The DNA for the CDR3 is TGTGCCAGCAGCCCAGCTAGAGGGTCGGGCACCGGGGAGCTGTTTTTT. This chain links TRBV5-4 with TRBJ2-2; D might be TRBD2 (5 bases). This CDR3 is built from 16 residues. V gave up 4 bases and J gave up 4 bases, with 17 bases separating them. Germline values: CDR1 SGHNT, CDR2 YYREEE (reference sequence).

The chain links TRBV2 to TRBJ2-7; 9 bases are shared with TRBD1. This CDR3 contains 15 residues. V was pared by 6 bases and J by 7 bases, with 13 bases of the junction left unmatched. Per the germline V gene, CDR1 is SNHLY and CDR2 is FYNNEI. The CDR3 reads CASRSTGTGIGEQYF. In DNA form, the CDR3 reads TGTGCCAGCAGGTCGACCGGGACAGGGATTGGGGAGCAGTACTTC. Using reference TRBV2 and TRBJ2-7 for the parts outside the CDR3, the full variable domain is EPEVTQTPSHQVTQMGQEVILRCVPISNHLYFYWYRQILGQKVEFLVSFYNNEISEKSEIFDDQFSVERPDGSNFTLKIRSTKLEDSAMYFCASRSTGTGIGEQYFGPGTRLTVT.

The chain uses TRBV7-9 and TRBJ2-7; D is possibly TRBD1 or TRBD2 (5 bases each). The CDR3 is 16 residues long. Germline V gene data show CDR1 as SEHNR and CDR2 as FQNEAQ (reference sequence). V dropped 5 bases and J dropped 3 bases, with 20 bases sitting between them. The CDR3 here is CASSHRSGTAGYEQYF. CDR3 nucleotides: TGTGCCAGCAGCCATCGATCCGGGACGGCAGGCTACGAGCAGTACTTC.

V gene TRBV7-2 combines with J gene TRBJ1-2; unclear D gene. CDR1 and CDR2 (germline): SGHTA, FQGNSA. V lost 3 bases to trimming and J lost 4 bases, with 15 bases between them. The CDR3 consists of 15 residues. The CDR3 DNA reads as TGTGCCAGCAGCTTGAGGCCTGATGGAGGCTATGGCTACACCTTC. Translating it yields CASSLRPDGGYGYTF.

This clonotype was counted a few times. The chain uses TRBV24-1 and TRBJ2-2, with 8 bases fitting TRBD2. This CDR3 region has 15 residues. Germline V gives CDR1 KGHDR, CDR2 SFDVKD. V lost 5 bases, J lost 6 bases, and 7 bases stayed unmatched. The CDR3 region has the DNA TGTGCCACCAGTGGCAGCGGGAGATCATCCGGGGAGCTGTTTTTT. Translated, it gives CATSGSGRSSGELFF.

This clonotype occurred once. In DNA, the CDR3 is TGTGCCAGCAGCCAAGTTGCGGCGGGGTCGCAGTATTTT. It is translated as CASSQVAAGSQYF. This chain joins TRBV14 and TRBJ2-3; the D gene is possibly TRBD2 (6 bases). CDR1 SGHDN and CDR2 FVKESK come from the germline V gene. The V gene lost 1 base and the J gene lost 10 bases, with 12 bases spanning the gap. This CDR3 has 13 residues.

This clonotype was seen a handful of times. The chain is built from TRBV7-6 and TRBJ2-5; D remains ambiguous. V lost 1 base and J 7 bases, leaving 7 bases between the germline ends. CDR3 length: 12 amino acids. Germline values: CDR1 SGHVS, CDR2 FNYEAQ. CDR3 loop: CASSLDLATQYF. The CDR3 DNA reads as TGTGCCAGCAGCTTAGATCTTGCGACCCAGTACTTC. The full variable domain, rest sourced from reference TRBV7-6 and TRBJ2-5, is GAGVSQSPRYKVTKRGQDVALRCDPISGHVSLYWYRQALGQGPEFLTYFNYEAQQDKSGLPNDRFSAERPEGSISTLTIQRTEQRDSAMYRCASSLDLATQYFGPGTRLLVL.

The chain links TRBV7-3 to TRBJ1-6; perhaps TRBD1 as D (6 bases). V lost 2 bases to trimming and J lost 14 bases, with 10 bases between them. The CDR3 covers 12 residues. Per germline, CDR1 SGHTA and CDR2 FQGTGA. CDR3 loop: CASSLGGATLHF. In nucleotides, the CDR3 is TGTGCCAGCAGCTTAGGGGGGGCAACCCTCCACTTT.

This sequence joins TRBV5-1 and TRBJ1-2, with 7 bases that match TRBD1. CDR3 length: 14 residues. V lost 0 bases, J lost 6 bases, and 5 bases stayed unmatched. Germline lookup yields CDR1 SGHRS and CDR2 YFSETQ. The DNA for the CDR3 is TGCGCCAGCAGCTTGGCCTCGACAGGGAATGGCTACACCTTC. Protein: CASSLASTGNGYTF.

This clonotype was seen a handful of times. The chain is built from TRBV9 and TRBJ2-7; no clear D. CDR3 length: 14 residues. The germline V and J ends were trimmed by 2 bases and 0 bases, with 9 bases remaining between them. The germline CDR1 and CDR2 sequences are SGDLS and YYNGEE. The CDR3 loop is CASSVAMGSYEQYF. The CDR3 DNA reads TGTGCCAGCAGCGTGGCTATGGGCTCCTACGAGCAGTACTTC.

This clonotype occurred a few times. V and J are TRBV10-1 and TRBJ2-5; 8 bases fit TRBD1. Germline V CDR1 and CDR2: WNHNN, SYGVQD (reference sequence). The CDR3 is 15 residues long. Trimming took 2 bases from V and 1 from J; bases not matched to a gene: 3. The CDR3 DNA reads TGCGCCAGCAGTGAGACTGACAGGGGCCAAGAGACCCAGTACTTC. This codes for CASSETDRGQETQYF.

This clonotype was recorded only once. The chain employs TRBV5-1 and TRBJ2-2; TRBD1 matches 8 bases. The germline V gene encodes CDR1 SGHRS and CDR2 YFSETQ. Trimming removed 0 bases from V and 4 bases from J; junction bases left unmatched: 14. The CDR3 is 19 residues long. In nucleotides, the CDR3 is TGCGCCAGCAGCTTGGTTCCCCTTTACGGGACAGGCGCCACCGGGGAGCTGTTTTTT. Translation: CASSLVPLYGTGATGELFF. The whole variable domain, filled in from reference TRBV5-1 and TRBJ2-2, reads KAGVTQTPRYLIKTRGQQVTLSCSPISGHRSVSWYQQTPGQGLQFLFEYFSETQRNKGNFPGRFSGRQFSNSRSEMNVSTLELGDSALYLCASSLVPLYGTGATGELFFGEGSRLTVL.

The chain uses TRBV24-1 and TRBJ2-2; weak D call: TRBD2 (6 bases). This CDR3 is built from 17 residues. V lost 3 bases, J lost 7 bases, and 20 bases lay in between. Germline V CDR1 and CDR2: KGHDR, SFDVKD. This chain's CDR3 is CATSDPVHTTSLGELFF. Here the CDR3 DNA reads TGTGCCACCAGTGATCCCGTACATACTACTAGCCTCGGGGAGCTGTTTTTT.

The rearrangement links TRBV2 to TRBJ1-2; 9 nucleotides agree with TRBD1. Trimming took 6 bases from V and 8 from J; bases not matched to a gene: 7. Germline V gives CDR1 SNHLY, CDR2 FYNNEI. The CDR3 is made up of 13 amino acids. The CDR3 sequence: CASRENRGQGYTF. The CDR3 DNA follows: TGTGCCAGCAGAGAGAACAGGGGGCAAGGCTACACCTTC. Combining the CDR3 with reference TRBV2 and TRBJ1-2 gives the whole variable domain EPEVTQTPSHQVTQMGQEVILRCVPISNHLYFYWYRQILGQKVEFLVSFYNNEISEKSEIFDDQFSVERPDGSNFTLKIRSTKLEDSAMYFCASRENRGQGYTFGSGTRLTVV.

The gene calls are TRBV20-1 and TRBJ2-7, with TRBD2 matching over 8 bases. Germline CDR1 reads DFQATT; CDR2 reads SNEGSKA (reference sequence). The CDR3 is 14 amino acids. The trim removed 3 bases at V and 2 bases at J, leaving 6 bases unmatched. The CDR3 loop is CSASVLAGTYEQYF. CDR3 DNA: TGCAGTGCTAGTGTGCTAGCGGGCACCTACGAGCAGTACTTC.

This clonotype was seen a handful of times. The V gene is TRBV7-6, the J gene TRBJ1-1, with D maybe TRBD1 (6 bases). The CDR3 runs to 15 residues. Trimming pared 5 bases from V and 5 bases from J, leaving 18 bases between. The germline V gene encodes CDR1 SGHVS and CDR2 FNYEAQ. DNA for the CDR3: TGTGCCAGCAGCACACTCGGGACAAAGGGGACTGAAGCTTTCTTT. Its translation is CASSTLGTKGTEAFF.